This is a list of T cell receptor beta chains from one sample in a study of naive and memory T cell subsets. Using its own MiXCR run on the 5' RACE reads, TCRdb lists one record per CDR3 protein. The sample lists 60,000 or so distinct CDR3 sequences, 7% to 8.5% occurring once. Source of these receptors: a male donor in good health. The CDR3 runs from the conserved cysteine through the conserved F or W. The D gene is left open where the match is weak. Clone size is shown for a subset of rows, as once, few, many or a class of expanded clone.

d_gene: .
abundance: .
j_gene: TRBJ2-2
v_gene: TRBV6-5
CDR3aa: CASSYNGANTGELFF
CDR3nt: TGTGCCAGCAGTTACAATGGAGCAAACACCGGGGAGCTGTTTTTT

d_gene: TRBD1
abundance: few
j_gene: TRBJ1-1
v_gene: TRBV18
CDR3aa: CASSPPTGSAEAFF
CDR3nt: TGTGCCAGCTCACCACCGACAGGGTCGGCTGAAGCTTTCTTT

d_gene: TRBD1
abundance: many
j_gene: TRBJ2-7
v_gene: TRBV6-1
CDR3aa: CASSETGLGYEQYF
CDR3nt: TGTGCCAGCAGTGAGACAGGGCTGGGGTACGAGCAGTACTTC

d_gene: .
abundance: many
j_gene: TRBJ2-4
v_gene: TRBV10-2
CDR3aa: CASSESVVAKNIQYF
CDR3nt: TGCGCCAGCAGTGAGTCGGTTGTAGCCAAAAACATTCAGTACTTC

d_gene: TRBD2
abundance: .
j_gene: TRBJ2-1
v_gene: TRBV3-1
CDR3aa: CASSQDNGERDDNEQFF
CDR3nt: TGTGCCAGCAGCCAAGATAATGGCGAGCGGGATGACAATGAGCAGTTCTTC

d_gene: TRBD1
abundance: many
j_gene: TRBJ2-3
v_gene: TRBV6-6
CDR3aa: CASSYGDSPTDTQYF
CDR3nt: TGTGCCAGCAGTTACGGGGACAGCCCCACAGATACGCAGTATTTT

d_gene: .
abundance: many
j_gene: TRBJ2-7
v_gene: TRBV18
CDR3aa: CASSPRRSSREQYF
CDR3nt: TGTGCCAGCTCACCCCGGAGGAGCTCGAGGGAGCAGTACTTC

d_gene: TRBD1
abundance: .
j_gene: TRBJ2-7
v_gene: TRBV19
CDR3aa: CARDRDRPYHSYEQYF
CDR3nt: TGTGCCAGGGACCGGGACAGGCCGTACCACTCCTACGAGCAGTACTTC

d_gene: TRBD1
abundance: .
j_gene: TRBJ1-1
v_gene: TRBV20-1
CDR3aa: CSAWGQGGGTEAFF
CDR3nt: TGCAGTGCTTGGGGACAGGGCGGTGGGACTGAAGCTTTCTTT

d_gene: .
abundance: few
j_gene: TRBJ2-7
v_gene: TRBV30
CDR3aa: CAWSRNEQYF
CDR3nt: TGTGCCTGGAGTAGGAACGAGCAGTACTTC

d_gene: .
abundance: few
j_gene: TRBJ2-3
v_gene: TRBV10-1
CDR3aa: CASSERVTDTQYF
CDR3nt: TGCGCCAGCAGTGAGAGGGTCACAGATACGCAGTATTTT

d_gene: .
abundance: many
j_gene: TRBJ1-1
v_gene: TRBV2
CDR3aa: CASSEAGRRNTEAFF
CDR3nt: TGTGCCAGCAGTGAAGCGGGGCGGCGGAACACTGAAGCTTTCTTT

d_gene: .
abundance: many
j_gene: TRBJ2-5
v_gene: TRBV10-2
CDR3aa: CASSERREETQYF
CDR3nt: TGCGCCAGCAGTGAGAGAAGGGAAGAGACCCAGTACTTC

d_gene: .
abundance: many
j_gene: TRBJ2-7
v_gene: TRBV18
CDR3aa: CASSPSQTPGVEQYF
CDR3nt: TGTGCCAGCTCACCGTCACAGACCCCCGGAGTCGAGCAGTACTTC

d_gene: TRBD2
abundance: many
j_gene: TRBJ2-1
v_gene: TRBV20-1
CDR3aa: CSARKPGLTNEQFF
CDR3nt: TGCAGTGCCCGTAAACCGGGACTAACTAATGAGCAGTTCTTC

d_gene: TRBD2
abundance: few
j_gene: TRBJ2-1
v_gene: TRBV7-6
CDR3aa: CASSPSPAGEGNEQFF
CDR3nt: TGTGCCAGCAGCCCTTCTCCTGCGGGGGAAGGGAATGAGCAGTTCTTC

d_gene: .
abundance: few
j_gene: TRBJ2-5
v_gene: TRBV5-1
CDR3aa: CASSWQWGAQETQYF
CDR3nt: TGCGCCAGCAGCTGGCAATGGGGGGCTCAAGAGACCCAGTACTTC

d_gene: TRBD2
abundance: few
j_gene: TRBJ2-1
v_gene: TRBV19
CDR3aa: CASSTLAGGPYNEQFF
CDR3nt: TGTGCCAGTAGTACCCTAGCGGGAGGGCCATACAATGAGCAGTTCTTC

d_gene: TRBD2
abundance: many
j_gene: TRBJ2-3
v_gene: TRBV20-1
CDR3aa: CSLAGRKRLAGDPQAQYF
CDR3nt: TGCAGCCTTGCCGGACGGAAACGACTAGCGGGAGACCCCCAAGCGCAGTATTTT

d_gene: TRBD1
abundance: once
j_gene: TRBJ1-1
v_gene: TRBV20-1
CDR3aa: CSARDRRGGNLGKTAFF
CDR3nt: TGCAGTGCTAGAGACCGGAGAGGGGGCAATCTGGGGAAAACGGCTTTCTTT

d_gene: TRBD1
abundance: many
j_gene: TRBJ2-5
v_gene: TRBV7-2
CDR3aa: CASSPTTGPETQYF
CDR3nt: TGTGCCAGCAGCCCTACGACAGGGCCAGAGACCCAGTACTTC

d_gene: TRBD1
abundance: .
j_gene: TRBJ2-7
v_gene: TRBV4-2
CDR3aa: CASSQDEGTGNYEQYF
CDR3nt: TGTGCCAGCAGCCAAGATGAGGGGACAGGGAACTACGAGCAGTACTTC

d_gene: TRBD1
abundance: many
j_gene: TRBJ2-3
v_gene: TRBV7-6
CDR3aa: CASSLVRTGPRLYF
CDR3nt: TGTGCCAGCAGCTTAGTCCGGACAGGTCCGCGGTTGTATTTT

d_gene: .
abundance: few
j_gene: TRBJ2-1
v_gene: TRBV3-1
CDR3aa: CASSLYSKDEQFF
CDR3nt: TGTGCCAGCAGCCTTTACTCTAAAGATGAGCAGTTCTTC

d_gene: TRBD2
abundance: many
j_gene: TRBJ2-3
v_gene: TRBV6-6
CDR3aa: CASNRLAGVYSASTDTQYF
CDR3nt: TGTGCCAGCAACCGACTAGCGGGGGTATACTCCGCTTCCACAGATACGCAGTATTTT

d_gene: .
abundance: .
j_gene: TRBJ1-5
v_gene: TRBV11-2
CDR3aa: CASSLDRTRPQHF
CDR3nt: TGTGCCAGCAGCTTAGACAGGACCCGGCCCCAGCATTTT

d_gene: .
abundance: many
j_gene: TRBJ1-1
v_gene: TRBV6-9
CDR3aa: CASSYSGIAHSNTEAFF
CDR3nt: TGTGCCAGCAGTTATTCGGGTATCGCTCATTCGAACACTGAAGCTTTCTTT

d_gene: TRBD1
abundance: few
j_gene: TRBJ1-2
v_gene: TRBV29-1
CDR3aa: CSVEEGRGLGYTF
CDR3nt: TGCAGCGTTGAGGAGGGCAGGGGGCTAGGCTACACCTTC

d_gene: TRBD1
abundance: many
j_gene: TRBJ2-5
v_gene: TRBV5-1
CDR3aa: CASSYGQEQETQYF
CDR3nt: TGCGCCAGCAGCTACGGACAGGAGCAAGAGACCCAGTACTTC

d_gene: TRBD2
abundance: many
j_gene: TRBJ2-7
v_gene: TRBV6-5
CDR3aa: CASSTRTSGTYEQYF
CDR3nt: TGTGCCAGCAGTACTAGGACTAGCGGAACCTACGAGCAGTACTTC

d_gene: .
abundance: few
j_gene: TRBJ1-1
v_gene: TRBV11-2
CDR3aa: CASSPSDLEAFF
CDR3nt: TGTGCCAGCAGCCCCTCTGACCTTGAAGCTTTCTTT

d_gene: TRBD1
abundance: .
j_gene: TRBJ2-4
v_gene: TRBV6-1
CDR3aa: CASSETGRNIQYF
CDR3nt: TGTGCCAGCAGTGAGACAGGGAGAAACATTCAGTACTTC

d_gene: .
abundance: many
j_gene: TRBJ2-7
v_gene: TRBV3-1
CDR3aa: CASSQEIPYEQYF
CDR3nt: TGTGCCAGCAGCCAAGAGATACCCTACGAGCAGTACTTC

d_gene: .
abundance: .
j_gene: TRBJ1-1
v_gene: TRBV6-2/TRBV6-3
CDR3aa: CASSGTTEAFF
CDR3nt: TGTGCCAGCAGTGGGACTACTGAAGCTTTCTTT

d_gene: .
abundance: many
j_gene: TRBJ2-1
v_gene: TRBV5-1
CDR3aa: CASSLGGISYNEQFF
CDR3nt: TGCGCCAGCAGCTTGGGCGGGATTTCCTACAATGAGCAGTTCTTC

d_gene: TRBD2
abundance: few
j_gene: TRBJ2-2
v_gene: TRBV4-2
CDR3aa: CASRLAGVDTGELFF
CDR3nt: TGTGCCAGCAGACTAGCGGGAGTGGACACCGGGGAGCTGTTTTTT

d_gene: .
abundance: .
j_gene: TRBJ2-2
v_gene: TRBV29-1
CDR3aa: CSVEKAATGELFF
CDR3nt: TGCAGCGTTGAAAAAGCGGCCACCGGGGAGCTGTTTTTT